This entry lists 8 T cell receptor beta chains sequenced from one sample in a study of post-analysis software for immune sequencing data. Overall study results and limits: Included in a set of about 5 TRBV segments more frequent in patients than controls were TRBV5-6, TRBV5-1 and TRBV20-1.

Antigens for these TCRs are unknown. Unique molecular identifiers were built into the TCR beta cDNA libraries. TCRdb independently ran MiXCR on the PCR reads; one entry per CDR3 protein. The sample has about 540,000 distinct CDR3 sequences, roughly 34% seen once; the top ten hold roughly 6%. The specimen sequenced was blood. All receptors come from a girl aged 2-17 years with multiple sclerosis.

The table lists this clonotype with a few counts. This chain uses TRBV20-1 with TRBJ2-7, with D possibly called TRBD1 or TRBD2 (7 bases each). Trimming pared 3 bases from V and 7 bases from J, leaving 13 bases between. This CDR3 contains 12 residues. Per germline, CDR1 DFQATT and CDR2 SNEGSKA (reference sequence). CDR3 bases: TGCAGTGCTAGTATCAGGGGGGGAGAGCAGTACTTC. It is translated as CSASIRGGEQYF.

This clonotype was counted between two and nine times. The chain employs TRBV5-1 and TRBJ2-7; tentatively, D is TRBD1 (7 bases). CDR3 length: 14 residues. Per germline, CDR1 SGHRS and CDR2 YFSETQ. Trimming removed 6 bases at V and 4 bases at J, with 17 bases between. CDR3 bases: TGCGCCAGCATGAGGACCAGGGGGAGGTACGAGCAGTACTTC. It codes for CASMRTRGRYEQYF.

This chain links TRBV6-6 with TRBJ2-5; D ambiguous. The J call is uncertain, as TRBJ2-7 better fits the DNA end. CDR3 size: 12 residues. The germline gives CDR1 MNHNY, CDR2 SVGAGI (reference sequence). This CDR3 is CASSYSGTEQYF. The CDR3 DNA reads as TGTGCCAGCAGTTACTCGGGTACCGAGCAGTACTTC.

The genes are TRBV20-1 and TRBJ2-1; the match to TRBD2 covers 14 bases. The CDR3 length is 18 residues. Germline V gene lookup returns CDR1 DFQATT and CDR2 SNEGSKA (reference sequence). V was clipped by 6 bases and J by 0 bases; unmatched bases: 10. The CDR3 is CSASAGLAGVNSYNEQFF. The CDR3 DNA reads TGCAGTGCCTCGGCGGGACTAGCGGGGGTAAACTCCTACAATGAGCAGTTCTTC.

This chain connects TRBV5-1 to TRBJ2-3, with TRBD2 matching 9 bases. Germline V lookup: CDR1 SGHRS, CDR2 YFSETQ. The trim removed 4 bases at V and 0 bases at J, leaving 6 bases unmatched. The CDR3 totals 16 residues. The CDR3 sequence is CASSTRLAASTDTQYF. The CDR3 nucleotides are TGCGCCAGCAGCACCCGACTAGCGGCTAGCACAGATACGCAGTATTTT.

This clonotype was seen a handful of times. V and J are TRBV5-6 and TRBJ2-7; perhaps TRBD1 as D (5 bases). The CDR3 length is 16 residues. V was cut by 2 bases and J by 2 bases, with 17 bases left in between. From germline, CDR1 is SGHDT and CDR2 YYEEEE. The CDR3 loop reads CASSFITGVGPYEQYF. The CDR3 coding sequence is TGTGCCAGCAGCTTCATTACAGGCGTTGGCCCCTACGAGCAGTACTTC.

As DNA, the CDR3 is TGTGCCACCAGTGACACCGGGCTCTACAATGAGCAGTTCTTC. Protein product: CATSDTGLYNEQFF. The chain is built from TRBV24-1 and TRBJ2-1; no reliable D call. Looked up from germline, CDR1 is KGHDR and CDR2 is SFDVKD. Trimming took off 4 bases at V and 3 bases at J, with 9 bases between the two ends. The CDR3 has 14 residues.

This clonotype was observed a few times. A read error is possible here, since a much larger clone lies one base away. This rearrangement joins TRBV10-2 to TRBJ2-5, with 13 positions matching TRBD2. The CDR3 spans 18 residues. The V gene end was trimmed by 4 bases and the J gene end by 11 bases; junction bases not matched to a gene: 19. Germline V gene data show CDR1 as WSHSY and CDR2 as SAAADI. The CDR3 DNA sequence: TGCGCCAGCAGTGGACTAGCGGGGGGCCGAAAGTTCGGGAATGAGCAGTACTTC. This sequence encodes CASSGLAGGRKFGNEQYF.